Listed below are T cell receptor beta chains from one sample, sequenced in a study of T cells in localized non-small cell lung cancer. TCRdb's table, derived via immunoSEQ multiplex PCR, lists solely in-frame clones and lacks some. The sample lists approximately 83,000 clones; approximately 90% were seen once. The material sequenced was PBMCs, taken before any cancer treatment. The receptors shown here come from a woman aged 35-70 years with stage II squamous cell lung carcinoma. Both conserved end residues are part of each CDR3. A D gene is named only where the DNA matches it firmly. Some rows have no size entry. The others give once, few or many, or a class for an expanded clone.

v_gene	j_gene	d_gene	abundance	CDR3nt	CDR3aa
TRBV19	TRBJ2-3	NA	NA	TGTGTAGTAGCCACAGATACGCAGTATTTT	CVVATDTQYF
TRBV6-1	TRBJ2-1	NA	NA	TGTGCCAGCAGTGGTGGGACGGTCTCCTACAATGAGCAGTTCTTC	CASSGGTVSYNEQFF
TRBV5-1	TRBJ1-1	TRBD1	NA	TGCGCCAGCAGCTTGGAAGGGGGCGGAGTTGAAGCTTTCTTT	CASSLEGGGVEAFF
TRBV4-2	TRBJ2-7	NA	NA	TGTGCCAGCAGCCTTACGAAGACAGGTCGGCTATACGAGCAGTACTTC	CASSLTKTGRLYEQYF
TRBV7-2	TRBJ1-5	NA	NA	TGTGCCAGCTCCCGGGGCCTCAGTCAGCCCCAGCATTTT	CASSRGLSQPQHF
TRBV5-6	TRBJ1-1	NA	NA	TGTGCCAGCAGCTTAGGCTTGAACACTGAAGCTTTCTTT	CASSLGLNTEAFF
TRBV29-1	TRBJ2-5	NA	NA	TGCAGCGAGAGGGCGGGGGAGACCCAGTACTTC	CSERAGETQYF
TRBV10-3	TRBJ2-2	NA	NA	TGTGCCATCAGTAACAGGGTTGTTATTGGCACCGGGGAGCTGTTTTTT	CAISNRVVIGTGELFF
TRBV6-5	TRBJ1-1	NA	NA	TGTGCCAGCAGTCCCCTGGTCCGCACTGAAGCTTTCTTT	CASSPLVRTEAFF
TRBV7-9	TRBJ1-3	NA	NA	TGTGCCAGCAGCTTAGATCTGGGAATGAAAGGAAACACCATATATTTT	CASSLDLGMKGNTIYF
TRBV15	TRBJ1-5	NA	once	TGTGCCACCAGCAGAGAGGGGAATCAGCCCCAGCATTTT	CATSREGNQPQHF
TRBV6-5	TRBJ1-2	NA	NA	TGTGCCAGCAGTTACGGCCCCTCGGGGGGCTACACCTTC	CASSYGPSGGYTF